These T cell receptor beta chains were read from a single sample in a study of radiation and T cells in renal cell carcinoma. Generated by immunoSEQ multiplex PCR, the TCRdb table keeps only in-frame clones and is missing some. The profile shows more than 95,000 clones, 82% of them singletons. Specimen: blood, collected from a patient whose treatment included radiotherapy and nephrectomy. Receptors were obtained from a woman aged 60-75 years with renal cell carcinoma. Both conserved end residues are part of each CDR3. D genes are given only for firm matches. Size values are once, few and many counts, or a class for expanded clones, and some rows have none.

V gene	clone size	J gene	D gene	CDR3 length	CDR3 DNA	CDR3 protein
TRBV6-5	once	TRBJ1-1	.	15	TGTGCCAGCAGTTACGGGCAGGGAGGTTCGGCTGAAGCTTTCTTT	CASSYGQGGSAEAFF
TRBV18	.	TRBJ1-3	.	14	TGTGCCAGCTCAGCCCCTTTAGATGGAAACACCATATATTTT	CASSAPLDGNTIYF
TRBV7-9	.	TRBJ2-3	.	14	TGTGCCAGCAGCCCCTGGTCGGCTACCGATACGCAGTATTTT	CASSPWSATDTQYF
TRBV9	once	TRBJ2-2	.	17	TGTGCCAGCAGCGACCCTCCGCGGGGAGCGGACACCGGGGAGCTGTTTTTT	CASSDPPRGADTGELFF
TRBV2	few	TRBJ1-4	.	15	TGTGCCAGCAGGCACCCAGGGGAGACTAATGAAAAACTGTTTTTT	CASRHPGETNEKLFF
TRBV7-9	.	TRBJ1-4	.	15	TGTGCCAGCAGCTTAGAGGCAGGGCGGAATGAAAAACTGTTTTTT	CASSLEAGRNEKLFF
TRBV2	.	TRBJ1-1	.	13	TGTGCCAGCATTGCAGGGGCGAACACTGAAGCTTTCTTT	CASIAGANTEAFF
TRBV6-1	.	TRBJ2-7	.	15	TGTGCCAGCAGTGGGGGGACTGGGACTCGCGACGAGCAGTACTTC	CASSGGTGTRDEQYF
TRBV28	.	TRBJ1-2	.	15	TGTGCCAGCAGTCAGACCCGACTCGGGAAGAGGGGCTACACCTTC	CASSQTRLGKRGYTF
TRBV19	.	TRBJ2-1	.	15	TGTGCCAGTAAGCTCGGGCTAGCCGGGAACAATGAGCAGTTCTTC	CASKLGLAGNNEQFF
TRBV5-1	.	TRBJ2-1	.	15	TGCGCCAGCAGCTTGGAGCCGGGCTTACACAATGAGCAGTTCTTC	CASSLEPGLHNEQFF
TRBV11-3	.	TRBJ2-6	TRBD1	17	TGTGCCAGCAGTCCACCGGACAGGACCTCTGGGGCCAACGTCCTGACTTTC	CASSPPDRTSGANVLTF
TRBV9	.	TRBJ2-3	.	13	TGTGCCAGCAGCGTCCAGGGGTTGGATACGCAGTATTTT	CASSVQGLDTQYF
TRBV27	.	TRBJ1-6	.	15	TGTGCCAGCAGTTCGGGCGGGCGGTATAATTCACCCCTCCACTTT	CASSSGGRYNSPLHF
TRBV7-9	.	TRBJ2-7	.	15	TGTGCCAGCAGCCACATCCCTGGGCAGTCCTACGAGCAGTACTTC	CASSHIPGQSYEQYF
TRBV7-9	.	TRBJ1-4	TRBD1	18	TGTGCCAGCAGCTTAGCTTCCGGGACAGGGGGACTTAATGAAAAACTGTTTTTT	CASSLASGTGGLNEKLFF
TRBV7-9	.	TRBJ1-1	.	15	TGTGCCAGCAGCCCTGGGGGGCACCTGAACACTGAAGCTTTCTTT	CASSPGGHLNTEAFF
TRBV5-5	.	TRBJ1-2	.	17	TGTGCCAGCAGCTTAGGGCCCAGGGACCCCTCCCACTATGGCTACACCTTC	CASSLGPRDPSHYGYTF
TRBV7-2	.	TRBJ2-2	TRBD1	16	TGTGCCAGCAGCTCAGGACAGGGCGGAAACACCGGGGAGCTGTTTTTT	CASSSGQGGNTGELFF
TRBV19	.	TRBJ1-4	.	14	TGTGCCAGTAGTGAGCAGGGAAGTAATGAAAAACTGTTTTTT	CASSEQGSNEKLFF
TRBV25-1	.	TRBJ2-5	.	14	TGTGCCAGCAGTGAAACAGGGAGGGATGAGACCCAGTACTTC	CASSETGRDETQYF
TRBV27	.	TRBJ1-5	.	13	TGTGCCAGCAGTTTTAGGGAGAGTCAGCCCCAGCATTTT	CASSFRESQPQHF
TRBV5-1	.	TRBJ2-2	.	15	TGCGCCAGCAGCCCTTCGGACGGCAACACCGGGGAGCTGTTTTTT	CASSPSDGNTGELFF
TRBV7-2	once	TRBJ2-7	TRBD2	16	TGTGCCAGCAGCCAACTAGCGGGAGATCGGGCGGGCGAGCAGTACTTC	CASSQLAGDRAGEQYF
TRBV5-1	few	TRBJ2-2	TRBD1	15	TGCGCCAGCAGCTTCCGACAGGGGGGTTCCGGGGAGCTGTTTTTT	CASSFRQGGSGELFF
TRBV27	.	TRBJ1-2	.	14	TGTGCCAGCAGTTTATCAGGGGTAAACTATGGCTACACCTTC	CASSLSGVNYGYTF
TRBV18	.	TRBJ1-3	TRBD1	14	TGTGCCAGCTCACCGGGGACAGAGGGAAACACCATATATTTT	CASSPGTEGNTIYF
TRBV7-9	.	TRBJ2-3	.	11	TGTGCCAGCAGCTCCTCCCTCACAAGGTATTTT	CASSSSLTRYF
TRBV28	.	TRBJ1-2	.	14	TGTGCCAGCAGTTGGGGCAGGGAAGAGTATGGCTACACCTTC	CASSWGREEYGYTF
TRBV19	.	TRBJ2-1	.	16	TGTGCCAGTAGTATAGGGAAGCGAAGCATCTACAATGAGCAGTTCTTC	CASSIGKRSIYNEQFF
TRBV19	.	TRBJ2-7	.	13	TGTGCCAGTAGTTGGAGCCCACCCTACGAGCAGTACTTC	CASSWSPPYEQYF